The entry that follows covers one TCR beta chain sequence. This entry comes from a study of CD8+ T cells in alopecia areata. The CDR3 is 16 residues long. The germline V gene encodes CDR1 LNHNV and CDR2 YYDKDF (reference sequence). J was trimmed by 0 bases and V by 0 bases; bases with no gene match: 4. The sequencing template was cDNA reverse transcribed from extracted RNA. Data came from immunoSEQ multiplex PCR; TCRdb stores just in-frame clones and leaves some out. In the table there are under 250,000 clones, about three fifths of which are singletons. The sample consisted of CD4+ T cells sorted from blood, taken at week 0. The receptor's source is a human donor with alopecia areata. The rearrangement links TRBV15 to TRBJ2-7; TRBD1 matches at 8 bases. Here the CDR3 DNA reads TGTGCCACCAGCAGAGATAGGGACAGGAGCTCCTACGAGCAGTACTTC. Protein product: CATSRDRDRSSYEQYF.